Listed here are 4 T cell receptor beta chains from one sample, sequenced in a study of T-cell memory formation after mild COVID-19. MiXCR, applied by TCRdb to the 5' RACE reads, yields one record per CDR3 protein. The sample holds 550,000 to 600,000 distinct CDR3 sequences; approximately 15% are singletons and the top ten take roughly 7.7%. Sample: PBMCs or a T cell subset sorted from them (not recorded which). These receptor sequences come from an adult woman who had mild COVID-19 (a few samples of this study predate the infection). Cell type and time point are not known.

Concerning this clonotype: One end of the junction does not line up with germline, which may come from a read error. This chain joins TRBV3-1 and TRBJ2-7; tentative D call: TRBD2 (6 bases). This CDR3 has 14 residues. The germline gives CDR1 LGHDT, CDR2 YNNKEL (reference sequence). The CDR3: CAGSQGGNSYEQYF. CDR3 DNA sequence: TGTGCCGGCAGCCAAGGCGGGAACTCCTACGAGCAGTACTTC.

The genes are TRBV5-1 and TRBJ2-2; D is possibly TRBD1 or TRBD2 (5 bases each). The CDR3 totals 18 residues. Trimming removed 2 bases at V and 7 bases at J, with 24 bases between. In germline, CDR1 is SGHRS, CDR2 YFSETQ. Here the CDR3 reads CASSLLGWDLKHGGELFF. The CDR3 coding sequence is TGCGCCAGCAGCTTACTGGGATGGGACCTGAAACACGGCGGGGAGCTGTTTTTT.

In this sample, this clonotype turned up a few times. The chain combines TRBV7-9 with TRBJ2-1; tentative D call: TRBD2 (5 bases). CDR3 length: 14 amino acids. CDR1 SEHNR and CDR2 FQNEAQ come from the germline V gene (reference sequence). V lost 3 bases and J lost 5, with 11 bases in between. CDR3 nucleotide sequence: TGTGCCAGCAGCTTGGTGATCGGGGACAATGAGCAGTTCTTC. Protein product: CASSLVIGDNEQFF.

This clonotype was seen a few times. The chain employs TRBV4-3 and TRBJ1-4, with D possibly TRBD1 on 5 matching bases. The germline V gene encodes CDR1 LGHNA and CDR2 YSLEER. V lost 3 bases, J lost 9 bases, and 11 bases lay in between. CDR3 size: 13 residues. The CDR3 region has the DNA TGCGCCAGCAGCCAGGGACCGGAAAAAAAACTGTTTTTT. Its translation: CASSQGPEKKLFF.